The next 29 T cell receptor beta chains were all read from a single sample in a study of shared clonotypes between healthy human individuals. Clones were read by immunoSEQ multiplex PCR, and TCRdb kept only the in-frame ones, dropping some. The sample consists of about 1 million clones, 65% to 75% of them appearing once. Sequencing input: memory CD4+ T cells sorted from blood. Subset denoted: CD45RA-negative fraction. The receptors derive from a man aged 18 to 29 in good health.

This clone occurred once. V gene TRBV20-1 combines with J gene TRBJ1-2, with D unclear. V shed 7 bases and J shed 5 bases, with 11 bases lying between them. This CDR3 spans 11 amino acids. Germline loops: CDR1 DFQATT, CDR2 SNEGSKA (reference sequence). The CDR3 DNA reads as TGCAGTGTAGTTCAGGCTTATGGCTACACCTTC. It specifies CSVVQAYGYTF.

V usage is TRBV4-1 and J usage is TRBJ1-5; 7 bases align to TRBD1. The ends lost 4 bases at V and 0 bases at J; junction bases unmatched: 6. Per germline, CDR1 MGHRA and CDR2 YSYEKL. The length of the CDR3 is 16 residues. CDR3 loop: CASSRGTAVSNQPQHF. CDR3 DNA sequence: TGCGCCAGCAGCCGAGGGACAGCAGTTAGCAATCAGCCCCAGCATTTT.

Written as DNA, the CDR3 is TGTGCCAGCAGTAAAAACATTCAGTACTTC. It encodes CASSKNIQYF. The chain links TRBV2 to TRBJ2-4; no firm D call. Between the trimmed V and J ends, which lost 5 bases and 4 bases, there was a span of 0 bases. The CDR3 covers 10 residues. CDR1 is SNHLY and CDR2 is FYNNEI in the germline V gene.

In this sample, this clone turned up many times. One end of the junction is discordant with germline, which a read error may explain. The CDR3, as DNA: TGTGCCAGCAGTCAAGCCGGGACCCGGCAGGCTTTCTTT. It yields the protein CASSQAGTRQAFF. J is TRBJ1-1 and V is TRBV14; weak D call: TRBD1 (5 bases). The germline V gene has CDR1 SGHDN and CDR2 FVKESK. The CDR3 totals 13 residues.

V and J are TRBV5-8 and TRBJ1-1; D gene unclear. V gave up 4 bases and J gave up 5 bases, with 6 bases separating them. The germline CDR1 and CDR2 sequences are SGHTS and YDEGEE. The CDR3 sequence is 11 residues long. The CDR3 DNA follows: TGTGCCAGCAGCCGAGCGACTGAAGCTTTCTTT. As protein: CASSRATEAFF.

The chain recombines TRBV28 with TRBJ2-1; 10 bases agree with TRBD1. The junction had 6 bases not matched to a gene; V was cut back by 6 bases and J by 4 bases. This CDR3 is 15 amino acids long. From germline, CDR1 is MDHEN and CDR2 SYDVKM. CDR3: CASSLGTGAYNEQFF. Written as DNA, the CDR3 is TGTGCCAGCAGCCTGGGGACAGGGGCTTACAATGAGCAGTTCTTC. Based on the CDR3 plus reference TRBV28 and TRBJ2-1, the full variable domain is DVKVTQSSRYLVKRTGEKVFLECVQDMDHENMFWYRQDPGLGLRLIYFSYDVKMKEKGDIPEGYSVSREKKERFSLILESASTNQTSMYLCASSLGTGAYNEQFFGPGTRLTVL.

This sequence joins TRBV27 and TRBJ2-7; possibly TRBD1 for D (6 bases). The CDR3 contains 13 residues. CDR1 MNHEY and CDR2 SMNVEV come from the germline V gene (reference sequence). Trimming took 6 bases from V and 8 from J, leaving 17 bases between them. CDR3 DNA: TGTGCCAGCAGGGCAGGGGTCACCAAACAGCAGTACTTC. It yields the protein CASRAGVTKQQYF.

This chain connects TRBV19 to TRBJ1-1; no clear D gene. CDR1 and CDR2 (germline): LNHDA, SQIVND (reference sequence). The CDR3 runs to 14 residues. Trimming stripped 4 bases from V and 0 bases from J, with 9 bases between. The CDR3 DNA reads as TGTGCCAGTAGTACGTACAGCATGAACACTGAAGCTTTCTTT. It codes for CASSTYSMNTEAFF.

The chain has TRBV7-2 and TRBJ2-7; D uncertain. The V end was cut by 1 base, the J end by 0 bases, with 7 bases between. The germline V gene encodes CDR1 SGHTA and CDR2 FQGNSA. The CDR3 is 14 residues long. CDR3 in DNA: TGTGCCAGCAGCTTAGACATAGGCTCCTACGAGCAGTACTTC. Translated: CASSLDIGSYEQYF. Variable domain in full (rest from reference TRBV7-2 and TRBJ2-7): GAGVSQSPSNKVTEKGKDVELRCDPISGHTALYWYRQSLGQGLEFLIYFQGNSAPDKSGLPSDRFSAERTGGSVSTLTIQRTQQEDSAVYLCASSLDIGSYEQYFGPGTRLTVT.

This chain links TRBV6-5 with TRBJ2-2; 7 bases are shared with TRBD1. Germline V gene data show CDR1 as MNHEY and CDR2 as SVGAGI. CDR3 length equals 13 residues. V lost 8 bases and J lost 2; bases outside the gene matches: 2. The CDR3 region is CASGQVNTGELFF. The CDR3 nucleotides read TGTGCCAGCGGACAGGTCAACACCGGGGAGCTGTTTTTT.

The gene calls are TRBV20-1 and TRBJ2-4; the D gene is possibly TRBD2 (5 bases). Germline CDR1 and CDR2: DFQATT and SNEGSKA (reference sequence). V dropped 5 bases and J dropped 10 bases, with 9 bases sitting between them. The length of the CDR3 is 10 residues. The CDR3 coding sequence is TGCAGTGCTCGGGGTCCTATTCAGTACTTC. It specifies CSARGPIQYF.

In regard to this clone: The same CDR3 arises from other DNA sequences in this sample as well. The gene calls are TRBV7-2 and TRBJ2-5; D unresolved. V was cut by 6 bases and J by 2 bases, with 10 bases left in between. From germline, CDR1 is SGHTA and CDR2 FQGNSA. This CDR3 has 13 amino acids. In DNA, the CDR3 is TGTGCCAGCAGTAGAGGCCCGCAAGAGACCCAGTACTTC. Protein product: CASSRGPQETQYF.

The chain couples TRBV6-6 to TRBJ2-1, with 9 bases matching TRBD2. Germline V gives CDR1 MNHNY, CDR2 SVGAGI (reference sequence). The V gene end was trimmed by 6 bases and the J gene end by 3 bases; junction bases not matched to a gene: 6. This CDR3 has 15 amino acids. The CDR3 bases are TGTGCCAGCAGACAAGGGACTAGCTACTACAATGAGCAGTTCTTC. Translation: CASRQGTSYYNEQFF.

This chain links TRBV30 with TRBJ1-4; TRBD1 matches 8 bases. V lost 2 bases to trimming and J lost 8 bases; unmatched junction nucleotides: 7. Germline V CDR1 and CDR2: GTSNPN, SVGIG (reference sequence). The CDR3 is 14 residues long. The chain's CDR3 is CAWSPGGPVEKLFF. The CDR3, as DNA: TGTGCCTGGAGTCCAGGGGGCCCGGTAGAAAAACTGTTTTTT.

The chain has TRBV7-2 and TRBJ2-1, with 8 positions matching TRBD1. Germline-derived CDR1 and CDR2 are SGHTA and FQGNSA. This CDR3 is built from 16 residues. Trimming took 0 bases from V and 6 from J; bases not matched to a gene: 7. In DNA, the CDR3 is TGTGCCAGCAGCTTAGCCCGAGACAGGGGTAGCAATGAGCAGTTCTTC. Encoded protein: CASSLARDRGSNEQFF.

V is TRBV5-6 and J is TRBJ2-7; 8 nucleotides line up with TRBD1. Germline-derived CDR1 and CDR2 are SGHDT and YYEEEE. V trimming: 4 bases; J trimming: 0 bases; junction bases outside the gene matches: 9. The CDR3 has 16 amino acids. DNA of the CDR3: TGTGCCAGCAGCGGTGGGACAGGAGCTTCCTCCTACGAGCAGTACTTC. Amino acid sequence: CASSGGTGASSYEQYF.

The rearrangement joins TRBV20-1 to TRBJ2-1; D unresolved. Between the trimmed V and J ends, which lost 3 bases and 5 bases, there was a span of 5 bases. The CDR3 runs to 11 residues. Germline V lookup: CDR1 DFQATT, CDR2 SNEGSKA (reference sequence). DNA for the CDR3: TGCAGTGCTAGCTCGCACAATGAGCAGTTCTTC. It translates to CSASSHNEQFF.

The chain employs TRBV12-5 and TRBJ2-5, with D unresolved. Trimming took off 6 bases at V and 2 bases at J, with 16 bases between the two ends. There are 15 residues in the CDR3. Germline V CDR1 and CDR2: LGHNT, FRNRAP. CDR3 nucleotides: TGTGCTAGTGGGCCCGGTGAGACACAACAAGAGACCCAGTACTTC. It specifies CASGPGETQQETQYF.

The V gene is TRBV15, the J gene TRBJ2-1, with D perhaps matching TRBD2 (6 bases). The CDR3 runs to 16 residues. V was trimmed by 1 base and J by 4 bases, leaving 14 bases between them. Germline lookup yields CDR1 LNHNV and CDR2 YYDKDF (reference sequence). This CDR3 reads CATSRVSGTLYNEQFF. CDR3 sequence (DNA): TGTGCCACCAGCAGAGTCTCCGGGACTCTATACAATGAGCAGTTCTTC.

This sequence joins TRBV5-4 and TRBJ2-5, with 12 bases aligning to TRBD2. CDR3 length: 16 amino acids. Losses at the gene ends were 3 bases for V and 4 bases for J; bases not matched to a gene: 7. Per germline, CDR1 SGHNT and CDR2 YYREEE (reference sequence). DNA of the CDR3: TGTGCCAGCAGCTCGCCTAGCGGGGGGGCCAGAGAGACCCAGTACTTC. Its translation: CASSSPSGGARETQYF.

In its sample, this clone is medium-sized. CDR3 DNA sequence: TGTGCCAGCCGACTAGACGGGAACACTGAAGCTTTCTTT. It codes for CASRLDGNTEAFF. The rearrangement uses TRBV7-9 and TRBJ1-1; D gene ambiguous. Germline CDR1 reads SEHNR; CDR2 reads FQNEAQ (reference sequence). The CDR3 sequence is 13 residues long. Trimming shortened V by 8 bases and J by 1 base, and 11 bases separated the two germline ends.

Points on this clone: Different DNA sequences within this sample yield the same CDR3. V is TRBV7-2 and J is TRBJ2-3; D tentatively reads TRBD1 or TRBD2 (5 bases each). This CDR3 has 15 residues. V lost 1 base, J lost 2 bases, and 10 bases lay in between. Germline V lookup: CDR1 SGHTA, CDR2 FQGNSA. CDR3 coding DNA: TGTGCCAGCAGCTTAGAGGGACGGTCCACAGATACGCAGTATTTT. Translating it yields CASSLEGRSTDTQYF.

The chain has TRBV5-4 and TRBJ2-7, with TRBD1 identical over 9 bases. The germline V gene encodes CDR1 SGHNT and CDR2 YYREEE (reference sequence). V shed 0 bases, J shed 6 bases, and the junction held 4 bases outside the gene matches. This CDR3 is 14 amino acids long. Here the CDR3 DNA reads TGTGCCAGCAGCTTGGCCGGACAGGGGTTCGAGCAGTACTTC. It is translated as CASSLAGQGFEQYF. The whole variable domain, remainder taken from reference TRBV5-4 and TRBJ2-7, is ETGVTQSPTHLIKTRGQQVTLRCSSQSGHNTVSWYQQALGQGPQFIFQYYREEENGRGNFPPRFSGLQFPNYSSELNVNALELDDSALYLCASSLAGQGFEQYFGPGTRLTVT.

The sample holds one count of this clone. The chain is built from TRBV2 and TRBJ2-3; D is perhaps TRBD1 or TRBD2 (6 bases each). With 8 bases removed from V and 4 bases from J, the gap between germline ends came to 16 bases. The CDR3 is 14 residues long. In germline, CDR1 is SNHLY, CDR2 FYNNEI. The CDR3 sequence is CASGARGQSDTQYF. DNA of the CDR3: TGTGCCAGCGGGGCTCGGGGGCAATCAGATACGCAGTATTTT.

This clone was recorded once. V usage is TRBV10-3 and J usage is TRBJ2-1; 9 nucleotides align to TRBD1. Looked up from germline, CDR1 is ENHRY and CDR2 is SYGVKD. V was clipped by 2 bases and J by 8 bases; unmatched bases: 10. The CDR3 length is 16 residues. For the CDR3, the DNA is TGTGCCATCAGTGAGCCCGGGACAGGGATAATCGATGAGCAGTTCTTC. Amino acid sequence: CAISEPGTGIIDEQFF.

This sequence joins TRBV6-5 and TRBJ1-1; D is possibly TRBD1 (6 bases). CDR1 and CDR2 (germline): MNHEY, SVGAGI. The V gene lost 2 bases and the J gene lost 9 bases, with 10 bases spanning the gap. CDR3 length: 12 residues. CDR3 sequence: CASSYIGGKAFF. The CDR3 bases are TGTGCCAGCAGTTACATAGGGGGGAAAGCTTTCTTT.

In its sample, this clone was seen a few times. This rearrangement joins TRBV9 to TRBJ1-5; the D gene is possibly TRBD1 (6 bases). The CDR3 consists of 15 residues. Germline CDR1 reads SGDLS; CDR2 reads YYNGEE. The V end was cut by 3 bases, the J end by 5 bases, with 15 bases between. CDR3 loop: CASSAGVYDDQPQHF. The CDR3 DNA reads as TGTGCCAGCAGCGCAGGGGTTTATGACGATCAGCCCCAGCATTTT.

This chain uses TRBV4-1 with TRBJ2-5; TRBD2 matches at 10 bases. Germline V gene lookup returns CDR1 MGHRA and CDR2 YSYEKL. CDR3 size: 18 residues. The J segment lost 2 bases and the V segment lost 2 bases, leaving 11 bases of the junction unmatched. CDR3 amino acids: CASSQKKSSGGEQETQYF. The CDR3 DNA sequence: TGCGCCAGCAGCCAAAAGAAGTCCAGCGGGGGGGAGCAAGAGACCCAGTACTTC.

This clone was detected only a few times. V gene TRBV13 combines with J gene TRBJ2-2; no clear D. Looked up from germline, CDR1 is PRHDT and CDR2 is FYEKMQ (reference sequence). This CDR3 has 15 residues. V lost 6 bases to trimming and J lost 5 bases, with 16 bases between them. The CDR3 spells CASRFYLSSTGELFF. The CDR3 DNA reads as TGTGCCAGCAGATTCTACCTATCAAGTACCGGGGAGCTGTTTTTT.